This T cell receptor (beta chain) appears in the sequencing data of a study of T cells in localized non-small cell lung cancer (TCRdb year 2020). Turning to the overall study: The study analyzed T cell repertoires of hundreds of early-stage NSCLC patients, comparing tumors and uninvolved tumor-adjacent lungs. All 220 or so NSCLC patients in the cohort were treatment-naive and had localized lung tumors that were resected. Of the NSCLC patients, 120 to 150 were male and roughly 100 were female, and the mean age was approximately 66 years.

CDR1 and CDR2 are read off the germline V gene as KGHSH and LQKENI. The junction shows trimming of 6 bases on V and 6 bases on J, and the gene matches do not reach 6 bases of it. The CDR3, from cysteine to phenylalanine, totals 13 residues. The sequence is cut down to CDR3 DNA, 39 bases in frame from base 1. General study outcomes and caveats: The highest T cell clonality was observed in uninvolved tumor-adjacent lung, where clonality exceeded that of tumor, suggesting that antigenic responses were more focused in uninvolved tumor-adjacent lung. Multi-region tumor sequencing was not performed, so intratumor heterogeneity could not be excluded. Higher blood T cell density associated with longer overall survival, while higher adjacent-lung clonality associated with shorter survival. Because the study design was exploratory, TCR variables were selected using unadjusted p-values without false-discovery rate correction. Of the top 100 tumor clones, a median of roughly 53 were detected in paired uninvolved adjacent lung; approximately 30 were also among that lung's top 100.

The immunoSEQ Assay was used to sequence TCR beta CDR3 regions from DNA. As for the original processing: T cell density was computed as TCR beta template counts normalized to usable DNA estimated by amplifying housekeeping genes. Richness was estimated using the preseqR package, with extrapolation to 400,000 templates for PBMC samples and to 120,000 templates for tissue samples. Clonality was calculated as one minus Pielou's evenness. Tissue-enriched TCRs were identified by differential abundance testing using productive amino-acid clonotypes, minimum total count 5 and alpha 0.1. The Jaccard Index and the Morisita Overlap Index were used to quantify repertoire overlap between compartments. GLIPH grouped TCR beta CDR3s together with public tetramer-defined viral CDR3s, and a viral motif had to include at least three viral sequences and also show V-gene enrichment. TCRdb carries this immuneACCESS record with in-frame sequences only. Its versions omit some clonotypes, under half of them owing to an unresolved V gene in the studies checked, with the rest unexplained. Clone size and V and J calls were adopted from that table, with D and trimming inferred from the DNA. The sample data list tens of thousands of clones, and approximately 90% of these were observed just once. About 20% of the sample comes from the top ten.

At diagnosis, peripheral blood, uninvolved tumor-adjacent lung and tumor were collected and stored as a combination of fresh-frozen and FFPE material. For TCR repertoire profiling, blood samples were analyzed as peripheral blood mononuclear cells. This clone was detected only once. Its antigen target is currently unknown. Qualities for individual bases were not recorded, and no much larger clone is one base off. The V gene is TRBV18 and the J gene is TRBJ2-7; 9 junctional bases match TRBD2. The sequence came from a woman aged 40-69 years with stage I squamous cell lung carcinoma. Sequenced here: peripheral blood, sampled before any cancer treatment. The CDR3 is CASSQRGEGEQYF. The sequence in DNA is TGTGCCAGCTCCCAGCGGGGGGAGGGCGAGCAGTACTTC.